These T cell receptor beta chains were read from a single sample in a study of OX40 agonist ivuxolimab in advanced cancers. Clones were read by immunoSEQ multiplex PCR, and TCRdb kept only the in-frame ones, dropping some. In the table there are more than 55,000 clones, over 75% of which are singletons. The material sequenced was CD4+ or CD8+ T cells sorted from blood, taken in a trial of the OX40 agonist ivuxolimab. These TCRs come from an adult with an advanced solid tumor such as melanoma, head and neck, liver or kidney cancer. CDR3s include the opening cysteine and the closing phenylalanine or tryptophan. A D gene is named only where the DNA matches it firmly. The size of a clone is reported for some rows only, either as once, few or many, or as a class for expanded clones.

D: -
size: -
V: TRBV6-5
J: TRBJ1-2
length: 13
DNA: TGTGCCAGCAGAATGACAGGTTTCTATGGCTACACCTTC
CDR3: CASRMTGFYGYTF

D: -
size: -
V: TRBV25-1
J: TRBJ1-3
length: 13
DNA: TGTGCCAGCAGTGAATGGCAGGGAAACACCATATATTTT
CDR3: CASSEWQGNTIYF

D: -
size: -
V: TRBV11-2
J: TRBJ1-1
length: 15
DNA: TGTGCCAGCAGCTTAGATGGGAGGGGGAACACTGAAGCTTTCTTT
CDR3: CASSLDGRGNTEAFF

D: TRBD2
size: -
V: TRBV5-1
J: TRBJ2-7
length: 15
DNA: TGCGCCAGCAGCCCTGATGGGGTAGCGGGAGACGAGCAGTACTTC
CDR3: CASSPDGVAGDEQYF

D: TRBD1
size: -
V: TRBV18
J: TRBJ1-3
length: 16
DNA: TGTGCCAGCTCACCTCCCGGACAGGGGTTTGGAAACACCATATATTTT
CDR3: CASSPPGQGFGNTIYF

D: -
size: -
V: TRBV29-1
J: TRBJ1-2
length: 10
DNA: TGCAGCGTTGCTGACAGAGGCTACACCTTC
CDR3: CSVADRGYTF

D: -
size: -
V: TRBV19
J: TRBJ1-1
length: 15
DNA: TGTGCCAGTAGAGGGCCCCAGGGGTATCTCACTGAAGCTTTCTTT
CDR3: CASRGPQGYLTEAFF

D: -
size: -
V: TRBV7-9
J: TRBJ2-3
length: 14
DNA: TGTGCCAGCAGCAAATGGTCCCCAGGAGATACGCAGTATTTT
CDR3: CASSKWSPGDTQYF

D: TRBD2
size: -
V: TRBV10-3
J: TRBJ2-2
length: 16
DNA: TGTGCCACCGCCCCTTGGACTAGCGGGAGCACCGGGGAGCTGTTTTTT
CDR3: CATAPWTSGSTGELFF

D: -
size: -
V: TRBV5-1
J: TRBJ2-1
length: 15
DNA: TGCGCCAGCAGCTTGGACTTAACCGCGTCGCGTGAGCAGTTCTTC
CDR3: CASSLDLTASREQFF

D: -
size: -
V: TRBV19
J: TRBJ1-4
length: 14
DNA: TGTGCCAGTAGTAGCGAAGGGGTGAGAGAAAAACTGTTTTTT
CDR3: CASSSEGVREKLFF

D: -
size: -
V: TRBV12-5
J: TRBJ2-6
length: 16
DNA: TGTGCTAGTGCCGGAGGACCTATCTCTGGGGCCAACGTCCTGACTTTC
CDR3: CASAGGPISGANVLTF

D: -
size: -
V: TRBV9
J: TRBJ2-1
length: 13
DNA: TGTGCCAGCAGCGTGGGGATCTACAATGAGCAGTTCTTC
CDR3: CASSVGIYNEQFF

D: -
size: -
V: TRBV9
J: TRBJ2-3
length: 17
DNA: TGTGCCAGCAGCGTAGTTGGGGCTACAGGGCACACAGATACGCAGTATTTT
CDR3: CASSVVGATGHTDTQYF

D: -
size: -
V: TRBV28
J: TRBJ1-4
length: 15
DNA: TGTGCCAGCAGTCCTCCGGTGGGGGGCAGAGAAAAACTGTTTTTT
CDR3: CASSPPVGGREKLFF

D: TRBD1
size: once
V: TRBV28
J: TRBJ2-1
length: 16
DNA: TGTGCCAGCAGTTTACCTCCGGGACAGGGGGTTCTTGAGCAGTTCTTC
CDR3: CASSLPPGQGVLEQFF

D: -
size: -
V: TRBV5-4
J: TRBJ2-3
length: 12
DNA: TGTGCCAGCAGCCCGCCCGTCGGTACGCAGTATTTT
CDR3: CASSPPVGTQYF

D: TRBD1
size: -
V: TRBV4-1
J: TRBJ1-6
length: 17
DNA: TGCGCCAGCAGCCAAGTCCCCCAGGGGGGATATAATTCACCCCTCCACTTT
CDR3: CASSQVPQGGYNSPLHF

D: -
size: once
V: TRBV6-5
J: TRBJ1-2
length: 15
DNA: TGTGCCAGCAGGATGCATGGGCGGGGACACTATGGCTACACCTTC
CDR3: CASRMHGRGHYGYTF

D: TRBD2
size: -
V: TRBV5-1
J: TRBJ2-7
length: 14
DNA: TGCGCCAGCAGCTTGAGCGGGAGCTCCTACGAGCAGTACTTC
CDR3: CASSLSGSSYEQYF

D: TRBD2
size: -
V: TRBV7-7
J: TRBJ2-1
length: 15
DNA: TGTGCTAGCAGCCCTAGTCGACTAGCTCCGAATGAGCAGTTCTTC
CDR3: CASSPSRLAPNEQFF

D: TRBD1
size: -
V: TRBV18
J: TRBJ1-4
length: 14
DNA: TGTGCCAGCTCACCAACAGGGGGAGGAGAAAAACTGTTTTTT
CDR3: CASSPTGGGEKLFF

D: -
size: once
V: TRBV19
J: TRBJ1-1
length: 14
DNA: TGTGCCAGTAGTATACCGGGGTTGGGCACTGAAGCTTTCTTT
CDR3: CASSIPGLGTEAFF

D: TRBD2
size: -
V: TRBV10-3
J: TRBJ2-7
length: 14
DNA: TGTGCCATCAGTGGGCTGCGGGGGACCTACGAGCAGTACTTC
CDR3: CAISGLRGTYEQYF

D: -
size: -
V: TRBV27
J: TRBJ1-5
length: 15
DNA: TGTGCCAGCAGTTTATCCCGGGTCAGCAATCAGCCCCAGCATTTT
CDR3: CASSLSRVSNQPQHF

D: TRBD1
size: -
V: TRBV15
J: TRBJ1-1
length: 14
DNA: TGTGCCACCAAGACGGACAGGGGAAACACTGAAGCTTTCTTT
CDR3: CATKTDRGNTEAFF

D: -
size: -
V: TRBV7-2
J: TRBJ1-2
length: 14
DNA: TGTGCCAGCAGCTTACAGGGCTCCTTCTCTGGCTACACCTTC
CDR3: CASSLQGSFSGYTF

D: -
size: once
V: TRBV18
J: TRBJ1-3
length: 16
DNA: TGTGCCAGCTCACCCATTCCCGGGACGGCTGGAAACACCATATATTTT
CDR3: CASSPIPGTAGNTIYF

D: -
size: -
V: TRBV21-1
J: TRBJ1-2
length: 15
DNA: TGTGCCAGCAGCGGAACGGACAGGGAAGACTATGGCTACACCTTC
CDR3: CASSGTDREDYGYTF

D: TRBD1
size: -
V: TRBV10-3
J: TRBJ1-6
length: 15
DNA: TGTGCCATCAGTCCACAGGGGAGTGTTAATTCACCCCTCCACTTT
CDR3: CAISPQGSVNSPLHF

D: -
size: -
V: TRBV19
J: TRBJ2-5
length: 15
DNA: TGTGCCAGTAGTATCCGTAGGGAGCCCCAAGAGACCCAGTACTTC
CDR3: CASSIRREPQETQYF

D: TRBD1
size: -
V: TRBV5-1
J: TRBJ1-1
length: 15
DNA: TGCGCCAGCAGCCCGTTGACAGGGGCTAACACTGAAGCTTTCTTT
CDR3: CASSPLTGANTEAFF

D: TRBD2
size: -
V: TRBV7-2
J: TRBJ2-3
length: 16
DNA: TGTGCCAGCAGCTTAACTAGCGGGGGGTACACAGATACGCAGTATTTT
CDR3: CASSLTSGGYTDTQYF

D: -
size: -
V: TRBV5-1
J: TRBJ2-5
length: 14
DNA: TGCGCCAGCAGCTTGGAAGACAGGCAAGAGACCCAGTACTTC
CDR3: CASSLEDRQETQYF

D: TRBD1
size: -
V: TRBV5-4
J: TRBJ2-3
length: 14
DNA: TGTGCCAGCAGCTCAGACAGGGGGGCAGATACGCAGTATTTT
CDR3: CASSSDRGADTQYF

D: -
size: -
V: TRBV11-3
J: TRBJ1-1
length: 12
DNA: TGTGCCAGCAGCTTAAGGGACCGAGAAGCTTTCTTT
CDR3: CASSLRDREAFF

D: -
size: -
V: TRBV7-9
J: TRBJ1-1
length: 13
DNA: TGTGCCAGCAGCTTAGTCCTGAACACTGAAGCTTTCTTT
CDR3: CASSLVLNTEAFF

D: TRBD1
size: -
V: TRBV10-3
J: TRBJ1-3
length: 15
DNA: TGTGCCATCACCCCGGGACAGGGAACTGGAAACACCATATATTTT
CDR3: CAITPGQGTGNTIYF

D: TRBD1
size: few
V: TRBV11-3
J: TRBJ2-7
length: 15
DNA: TGTGCCAGCAGCTTAGAAAGGGACAGACCTTACGAGCAGTACTTC
CDR3: CASSLERDRPYEQYF

D: -
size: once
V: TRBV18
J: TRBJ1-2
length: 16
DNA: TGTGCCAGCTCACCCGGGAACAGCGCTTCTAACTATGGCTACACCTTC
CDR3: CASSPGNSASNYGYTF

D: TRBD1
size: -
V: TRBV6-5
J: TRBJ1-2
length: 13
DNA: TGTGCCAGCAGTGCCTGGACAGGGAATGGCTACACCTTC
CDR3: CASSAWTGNGYTF

D: TRBD1
size: -
V: TRBV29-1
J: TRBJ1-1
length: 11
DNA: TGCAGCGTTAACAGGGGCACTGAAGCTTTCTTT
CDR3: CSVNRGTEAFF

D: -
size: -
V: TRBV7-3
J: TRBJ1-2
length: 13
DNA: TGTGCCAGCAGCATTGGACGGAGCGGGGGCTACACCTTC
CDR3: CASSIGRSGGYTF

D: -
size: -
V: TRBV18
J: TRBJ1-5
length: 14
DNA: TGTGCCAGCTCACCACCTGGGGGGGATCAGCCCCAGCATTTT
CDR3: CASSPPGGDQPQHF

D: -
size: -
V: TRBV5-1
J: TRBJ2-4
length: 14
DNA: TGCGCCAGCAGCTCGGGGGACATGGGAAACATTCAGTACTTC
CDR3: CASSSGDMGNIQYF

D: -
size: -
V: TRBV5-8
J: TRBJ1-1
length: 15
DNA: TGTGCCAGCAGCTTGTATAGGCTCTCGAACACTGAAGCTTTCTTT
CDR3: CASSLYRLSNTEAFF

D: -
size: -
V: TRBV10-3
J: TRBJ1-3
length: 15
DNA: TGTGCCATCAGCGAAAGGGGATTGGGTGGAAACACCATATATTTT
CDR3: CAISERGLGGNTIYF

D: TRBD1
size: once
V: TRBV7-2
J: TRBJ1-1
length: 12
DNA: TGTGCCAGCAGCTCGACAGGGGTGGAAGCTTTCTTT
CDR3: CASSSTGVEAFF

D: -
size: -
V: TRBV30
J: TRBJ2-7
length: 13
DNA: TGTGCCTGGAGTGTGGACAGGGAGGGAGAGCAGTACTTC
CDR3: CAWSVDREGEQYF

D: TRBD1
size: -
V: TRBV5-6
J: TRBJ1-2
length: 13
DNA: TGTGCCAGCAGATATGGGACAGCTTATGGCTACACCTTC
CDR3: CASRYGTAYGYTF

D: -
size: -
V: TRBV30
J: TRBJ2-2
length: 11
DNA: TGTGCCTGGAGTGGGAACGGGGAGCTGTTTTTT
CDR3: CAWSGNGELFF